This entry is about one T cell receptor beta chain. The record originates from a study of blood T cell repertoires in COVID-19. The CDR3 is 11 residues long. Per the germline V gene, CDR1 is MNHEY and CDR2 is SVGAGI. Trimming removed 7 bases at V and 8 bases at J, with 11 bases between. The repertoire was sequenced with immunoSEQ multiplex PCR; TCRdb's copy has only in-frame clones and lacks some. This repertoire shows about 200,000 clones, around 80% found once; its top ten account for around 5.8%. The V call is TRBV6-5, the J call TRBJ1-2; a possible D gene is TRBD1 (5 bases). The source is a woman between 70 and 85 years old with acute or convalescent COVID-19. The sequenced sample was peripheral blood. The CDR3 reads CASKGEGGYTF. In DNA form, the CDR3 reads TGTGCCAGCAAAGGGGAGGGGGGCTACACCTTC.